These T cell receptor beta chains were read from a single sample in a study of cytomegalovirus exposure and HLA in healthy donors. The protocol was immunoSEQ multiplex PCR, while the TCRdb copy is restricted to in-frame clones and leaves out a portion. The sample includes over 200,000 clones, approximately 88% of them seen just once. Sequencing was done on a sample of PBMCs. The receptor source for this set is a woman in her twenties or thirties in good health and CMV-seropositive. Both conserved end residues are part of each CDR3. A D gene is named only where the DNA matches it firmly. The size field is filled for only some rows; it gives once, few, many or a size class.

clone size	D gene	V gene	J gene	CDR3 protein	CDR3 DNA
-	TRBD2	TRBV9	TRBJ2-1	CASSVEGGLAGIHNEQFF	TGTGCCAGCAGCGTAGAGGGAGGGCTAGCGGGAATCCACAATGAGCAGTTCTTC
-	-	TRBV6-1	TRBJ2-1	CASKSQLGGYNEQFF	TGTGCCAGCAAGAGCCAACTAGGGGGTTACAATGAGCAGTTCTTC
-	-	TRBV9	TRBJ2-1	CASSPLVGALSYNEQFF	TGTGCCAGCAGCCCCTTGGTTGGTGCTCTCTCCTACAATGAGCAGTTCTTC
once	-	TRBV27	TRBJ2-7	CASSLLGGEQYF	TGTGCCAGCAGTTTATTAGGGGGCGAGCAGTACTTC
-	-	TRBV10-3	TRBJ2-3	CAISEVADRANTQYF	TGTGCCATCAGTGAAGTGGCAGATCGGGCTAATACGCAGTATTTT
-	TRBD2	TRBV4-2	TRBJ2-7	CASSQDRVPGTSGISYEQYF	TGTGCCAGCAGCCAAGATCGGGTCCCCGGGACTAGCGGGATCTCCTACGAGCAGTACTTC
-	-	TRBV27	TRBJ1-1	CASRPEGNWPEAFF	TGTGCCAGCAGACCCGAAGGGAATTGGCCTGAAGCTTTCTTT
-	-	TRBV29-1	TRBJ2-1	CSVDKTGNEQFF	TGCAGCGTTGATAAGACGGGCAATGAGCAGTTCTTC
once	TRBD2	TRBV6-1	TRBJ2-1	CASSDKTSAFSYNEQFF	TGTGCCAGCAGTGACAAGACTAGCGCTTTCTCCTACAATGAGCAGTTCTTC
few	TRBD1	TRBV5-1	TRBJ2-7	CASSLRTGTYEQYF	TGCGCCAGCAGCTTGCGGACAGGGACCTACGAGCAGTACTTC
-	-	TRBV30	TRBJ2-1	CAWSVNSAGSYNEQFF	TGTGCCTGGAGTGTAAATAGCGCAGGCTCCTACAATGAGCAGTTCTTC
-	TRBD2	TRBV27	TRBJ2-7	CASSSPVAGGYEQYF	TGTGCCAGCAGTTCCCCGGTAGCGGGAGGGTACGAGCAGTACTTC
-	-	TRBV29-1	TRBJ2-3	CSVEGPRLVRYF	TGCAGCGTTGAAGGTCCGAGACTAGTCAGATATTTT
-	-	TRBV10-3	TRBJ1-2	CAISGGVRANYGYTF	TGTGCCATCAGTGGAGGGGTCAGAGCTAACTATGGCTACACCTTC
-	-	TRBV27	TRBJ2-1	CASSLSFGYNEQFF	TGTGCCAGCAGTTTATCGTTCGGCTACAATGAGCAGTTCTTC